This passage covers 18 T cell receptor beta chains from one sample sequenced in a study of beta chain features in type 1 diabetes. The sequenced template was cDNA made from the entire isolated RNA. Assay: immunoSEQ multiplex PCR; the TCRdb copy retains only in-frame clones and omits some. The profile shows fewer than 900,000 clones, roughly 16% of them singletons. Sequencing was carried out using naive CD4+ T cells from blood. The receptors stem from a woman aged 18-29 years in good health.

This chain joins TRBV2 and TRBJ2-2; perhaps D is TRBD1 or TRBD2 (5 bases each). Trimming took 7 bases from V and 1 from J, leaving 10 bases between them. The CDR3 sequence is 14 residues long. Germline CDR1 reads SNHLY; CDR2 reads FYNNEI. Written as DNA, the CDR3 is TGTGCCAGCACTAGCCAGGGGAACACCGGGGAGCTGTTTTTT. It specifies CASTSQGNTGELFF.

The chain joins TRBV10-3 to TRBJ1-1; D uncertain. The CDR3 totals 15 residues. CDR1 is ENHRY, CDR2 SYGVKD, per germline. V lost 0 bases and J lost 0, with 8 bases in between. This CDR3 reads CAISESGYMNTEAFF. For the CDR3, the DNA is TGTGCCATCAGTGAGTCGGGATACATGAACACTGAAGCTTTCTTT.

The CDR3 region has the DNA TGTGCCAGCAGCTTAATGTTCGCGACTAGCCCATTGAGCTCCTACGAGCAGTACTTC. Residues: CASSLMFATSPLSSYEQYF. The V gene is TRBV7-4, the J gene TRBJ2-5; 7 nucleotides line up with TRBD2. The J call could be wrong; TRBJ2-7 is a better fit for the DNA end. Germline V gives CDR1 SGHVT, CDR2 SQSDAQ. This CDR3 spans 19 amino acids.

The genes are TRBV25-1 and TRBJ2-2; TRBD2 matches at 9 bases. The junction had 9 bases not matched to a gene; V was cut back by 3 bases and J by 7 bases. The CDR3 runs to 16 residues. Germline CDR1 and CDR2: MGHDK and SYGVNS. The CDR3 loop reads CASSDALLAGIGELFF. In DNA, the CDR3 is TGTGCCAGCAGTGATGCCCTGCTAGCGGGAATCGGGGAGCTGTTTTTT.

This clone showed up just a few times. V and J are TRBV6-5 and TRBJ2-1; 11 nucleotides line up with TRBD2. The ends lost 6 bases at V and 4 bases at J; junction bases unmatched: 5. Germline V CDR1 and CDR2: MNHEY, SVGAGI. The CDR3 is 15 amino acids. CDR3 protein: CASSRTSGSYNEQFF. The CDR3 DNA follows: TGTGCCAGCAGCAGGACTAGCGGGTCGTACAATGAGCAGTTCTTC.

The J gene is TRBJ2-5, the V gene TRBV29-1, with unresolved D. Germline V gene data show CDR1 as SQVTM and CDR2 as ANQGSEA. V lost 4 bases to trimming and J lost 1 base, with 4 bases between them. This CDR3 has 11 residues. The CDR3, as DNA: TGCAGCGTTGCGGTCCAAGAGACCCAGTACTTC. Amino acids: CSVAVQETQYF.

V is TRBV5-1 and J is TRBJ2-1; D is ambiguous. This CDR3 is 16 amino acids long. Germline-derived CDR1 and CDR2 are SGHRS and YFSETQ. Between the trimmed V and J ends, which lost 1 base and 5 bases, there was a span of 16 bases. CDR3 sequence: CASSLYPETSNNEQFF. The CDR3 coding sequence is TGCGCCAGCAGCTTGTATCCCGAGACGTCAAACAATGAGCAGTTCTTC. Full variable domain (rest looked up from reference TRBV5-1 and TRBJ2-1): KAGVTQTPRYLIKTRGQQVTLSCSPISGHRSVSWYQQTPGQGLQFLFEYFSETQRNKGNFPGRFSGRQFSNSRSEMNVSTLELGDSALYLCASSLYPETSNNEQFFGPGTRLTVL.

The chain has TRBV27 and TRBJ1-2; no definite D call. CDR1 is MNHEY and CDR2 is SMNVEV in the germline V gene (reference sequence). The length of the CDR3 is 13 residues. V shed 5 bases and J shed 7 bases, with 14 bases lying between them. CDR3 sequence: CASSLIPVGGYTF. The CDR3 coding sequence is TGTGCCAGCAGTCTCATACCCGTGGGTGGCTACACCTTC.

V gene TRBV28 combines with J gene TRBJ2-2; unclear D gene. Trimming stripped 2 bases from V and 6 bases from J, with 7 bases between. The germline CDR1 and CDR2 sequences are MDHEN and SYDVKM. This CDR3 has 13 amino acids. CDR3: CASSLALPGELFF. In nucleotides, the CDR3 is TGTGCCAGCAGTTTAGCGCTGCCCGGGGAGCTGTTTTTT.

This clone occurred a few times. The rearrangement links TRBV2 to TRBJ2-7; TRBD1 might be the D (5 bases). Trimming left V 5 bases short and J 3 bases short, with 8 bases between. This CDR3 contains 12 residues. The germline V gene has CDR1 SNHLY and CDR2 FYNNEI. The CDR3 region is CASSKDSYEQYF. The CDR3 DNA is TGTGCCAGCAGTAAAGACAGCTACGAGCAGTACTTC.

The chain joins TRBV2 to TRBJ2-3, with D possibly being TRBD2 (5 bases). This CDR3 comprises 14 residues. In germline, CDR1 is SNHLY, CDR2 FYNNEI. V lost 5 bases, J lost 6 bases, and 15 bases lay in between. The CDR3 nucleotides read TGTGCCAGCAGTTTGGACTCGGGTCTCGATACGCAGTATTTT. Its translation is CASSLDSGLDTQYF.

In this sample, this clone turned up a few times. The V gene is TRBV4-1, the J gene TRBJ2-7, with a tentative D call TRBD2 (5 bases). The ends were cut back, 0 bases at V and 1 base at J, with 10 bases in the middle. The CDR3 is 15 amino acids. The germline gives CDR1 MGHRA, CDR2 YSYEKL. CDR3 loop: CASSQEGRGSYEQYF. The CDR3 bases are TGCGCCAGCAGCCAAGAGGGTCGAGGGTCCTACGAGCAGTACTTC.

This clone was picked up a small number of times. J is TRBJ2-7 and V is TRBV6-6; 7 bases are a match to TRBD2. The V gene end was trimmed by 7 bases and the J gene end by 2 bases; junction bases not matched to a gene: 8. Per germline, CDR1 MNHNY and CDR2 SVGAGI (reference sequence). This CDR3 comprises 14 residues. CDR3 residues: CASTGTIYPYEQYF. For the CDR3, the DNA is TGTGCCAGCACCGGGACTATCTACCCCTACGAGCAGTACTTC.

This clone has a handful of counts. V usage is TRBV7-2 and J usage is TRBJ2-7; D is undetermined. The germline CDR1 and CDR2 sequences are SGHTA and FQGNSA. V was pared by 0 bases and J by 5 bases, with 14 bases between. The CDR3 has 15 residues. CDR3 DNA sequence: TGTGCCAGCAGCTTAGCGTCGAGTGCTCCCCACGAGCAGTACTTC. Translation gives CASSLASSAPHEQYF. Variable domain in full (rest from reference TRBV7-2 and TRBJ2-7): GAGVSQSPSNKVTEKGKDVELRCDPISGHTALYWYRQSLGQGLEFLIYFQGNSAPDKSGLPSDRFSAERTGGSVSTLTIQRTQQEDSAVYLCASSLASSAPHEQYFGPGTRLTVT.

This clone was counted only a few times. DNA for the CDR3: TGTGCCAGCAGCCGGGACAGGCCGTCCGAGCAGTACTTC. Protein product: CASSRDRPSEQYF. The rearrangement joins TRBV11-2 to TRBJ2-7, with 8 bases fitting TRBD1. Trimming took 5 bases from V and 6 from J; bases not matched to a gene: 6. The CDR3 has 13 amino acids. CDR1 and CDR2 (germline): SGHAT, FQNNGV.

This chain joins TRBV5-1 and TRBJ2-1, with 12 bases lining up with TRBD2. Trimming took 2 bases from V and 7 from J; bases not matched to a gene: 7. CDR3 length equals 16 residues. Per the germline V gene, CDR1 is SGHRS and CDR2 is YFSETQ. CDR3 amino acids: CASSLRSGTSGNEQFF. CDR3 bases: TGCGCCAGCAGCTTACGAAGCGGGACTAGCGGGAATGAGCAGTTCTTC.

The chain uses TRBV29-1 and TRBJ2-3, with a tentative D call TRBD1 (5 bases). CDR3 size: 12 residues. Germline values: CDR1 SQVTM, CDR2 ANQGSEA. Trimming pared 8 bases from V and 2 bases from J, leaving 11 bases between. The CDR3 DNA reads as TGCAGCAGTGGGGCAAACACAGATACGCAGTATTTT. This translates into CSSGANTDTQYF.

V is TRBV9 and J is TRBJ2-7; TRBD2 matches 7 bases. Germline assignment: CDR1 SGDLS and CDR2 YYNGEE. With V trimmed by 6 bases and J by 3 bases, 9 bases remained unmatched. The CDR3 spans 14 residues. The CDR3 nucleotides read TGTGCCAGCACCCGGGGGGTAGGGGACTACGAGCAGTACTTC. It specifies CASTRGVGDYEQYF.